What follows are 2 T cell receptor beta chains derived from one specimen sequenced in a study of blood T cell repertoires in COVID-19. Using immunoSEQ multiplex PCR, the repertoire was profiled, and TCRdb retains in-frame clones only, with some absent. The sample has about 90,000 clones; approximately 86% are singletons. The sequenced sample was peripheral blood. The receptors derive from a man older than 75 with active or convalescent COVID-19.

The chain carries TRBV10-3 and TRBJ2-1; TRBD2 agrees at 10 bases. This CDR3 has 18 residues. The germline CDR1 and CDR2 sequences are ENHRY and SYGVKD. V gave up 2 bases and J gave up 3 bases; unmatched junction bases: 10. The CDR3: CAISEGGAGLARYNEQFF. CDR3 DNA sequence: TGTGCCATCAGTGAGGGGGGGGCGGGACTAGCGCGCTACAATGAGCAGTTCTTC.

The CDR3: CASSNKSGSGYTF. The CDR3 nucleotides read TGTGCCAGCAGCAACAAGAGCGGTAGTGGCTACACCTTC. The chain employs TRBV7-2 and TRBJ1-2, with D uncertain. V lost 5 bases and J lost 7, with 14 bases in between. Looked up from germline, CDR1 is SGHTA and CDR2 is FQGNSA. The CDR3 length is 13 residues.